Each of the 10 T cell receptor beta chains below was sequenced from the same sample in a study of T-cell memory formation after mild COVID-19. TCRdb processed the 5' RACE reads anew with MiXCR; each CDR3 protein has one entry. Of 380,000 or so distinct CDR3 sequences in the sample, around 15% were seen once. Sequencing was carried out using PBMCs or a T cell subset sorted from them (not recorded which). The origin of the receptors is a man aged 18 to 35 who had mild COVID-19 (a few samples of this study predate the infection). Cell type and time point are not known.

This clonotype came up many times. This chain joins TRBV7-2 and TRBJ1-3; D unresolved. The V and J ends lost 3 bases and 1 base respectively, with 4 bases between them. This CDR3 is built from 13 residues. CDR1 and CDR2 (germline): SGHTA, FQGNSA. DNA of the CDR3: TGTGCCAGCAGCTTTAATTCTGGAAACACCATATATTTT. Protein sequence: CASSFNSGNTIYF.

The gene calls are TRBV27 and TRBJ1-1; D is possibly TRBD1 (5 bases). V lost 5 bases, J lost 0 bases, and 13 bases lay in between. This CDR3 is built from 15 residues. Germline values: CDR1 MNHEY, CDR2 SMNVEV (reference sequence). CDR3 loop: CASSGGRGMNTEAFF. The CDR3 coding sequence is TGTGCCAGCAGTGGAGGGAGGGGAATGAACACTGAAGCTTTCTTT.

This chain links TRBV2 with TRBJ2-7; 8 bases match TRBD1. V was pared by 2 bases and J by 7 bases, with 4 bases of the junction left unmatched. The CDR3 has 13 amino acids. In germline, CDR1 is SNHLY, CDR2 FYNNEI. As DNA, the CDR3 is TGTGCCAGCAGTGAAAAGGGACAGGCGGAGCAGTACGTC. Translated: CASSEKGQAEQYV.

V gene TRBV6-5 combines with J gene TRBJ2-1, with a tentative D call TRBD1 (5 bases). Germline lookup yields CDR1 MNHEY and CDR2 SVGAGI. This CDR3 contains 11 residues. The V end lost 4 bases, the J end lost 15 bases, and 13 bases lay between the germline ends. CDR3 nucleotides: TGTGCCAGCAGTTCTCAGGGTTTGTCGTTCTTC. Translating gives CASSSQGLSFF.

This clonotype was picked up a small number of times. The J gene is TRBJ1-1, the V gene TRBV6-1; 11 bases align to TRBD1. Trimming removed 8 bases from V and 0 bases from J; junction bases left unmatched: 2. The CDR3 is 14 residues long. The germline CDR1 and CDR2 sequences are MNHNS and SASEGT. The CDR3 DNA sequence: TGTGCCAGCGGGGACAGGGGGATGAACACTGAAGCTTTCTTT. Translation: CASGDRGMNTEAFF.

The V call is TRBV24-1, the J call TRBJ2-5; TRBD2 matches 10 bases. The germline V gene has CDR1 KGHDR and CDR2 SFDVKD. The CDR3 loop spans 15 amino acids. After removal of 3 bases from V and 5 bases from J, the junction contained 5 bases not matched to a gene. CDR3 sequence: CATSDPTSGYETQYF. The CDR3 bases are TGTGCCACCAGTGATCCGACTAGCGGGTATGAGACCCAGTACTTC.

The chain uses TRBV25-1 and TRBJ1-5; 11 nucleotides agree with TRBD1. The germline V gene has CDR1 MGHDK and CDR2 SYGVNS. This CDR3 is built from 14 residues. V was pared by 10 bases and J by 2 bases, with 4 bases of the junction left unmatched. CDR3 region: CATGTGGGNQPQHF. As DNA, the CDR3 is TGTGCCACCGGGACAGGGGGAGGCAATCAGCCCCAGCATTTT.

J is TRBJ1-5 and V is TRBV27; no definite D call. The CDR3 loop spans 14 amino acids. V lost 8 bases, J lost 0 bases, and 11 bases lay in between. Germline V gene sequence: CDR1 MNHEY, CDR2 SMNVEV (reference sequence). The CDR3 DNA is TGTGCCAGCCGGCCGGGGTATAGCAATCAGCCCCAGCATTTT. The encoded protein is CASRPGYSNQPQHF.

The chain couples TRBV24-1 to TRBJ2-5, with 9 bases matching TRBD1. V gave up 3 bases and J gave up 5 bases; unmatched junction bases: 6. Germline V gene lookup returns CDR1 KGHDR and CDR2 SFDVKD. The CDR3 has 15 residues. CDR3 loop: CATSDTGGSGETQYF. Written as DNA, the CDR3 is TGTGCCACCAGTGATACAGGGGGCTCGGGGGAGACCCAGTACTTC.

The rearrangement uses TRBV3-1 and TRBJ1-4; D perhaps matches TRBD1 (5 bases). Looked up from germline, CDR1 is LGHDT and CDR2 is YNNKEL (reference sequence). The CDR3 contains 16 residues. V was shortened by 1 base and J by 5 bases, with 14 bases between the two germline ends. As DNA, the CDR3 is TGTGCCAGCAGCCAAGCATGGACGGGGGGAAATGAAAAACTGTTTTTT. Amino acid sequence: CASSQAWTGGNEKLFF.